This T cell receptor (beta chain) appears in the sequencing data of a study of blood T cell repertoires in COVID-19. Study in general: Acute and convalescent COVID-19 samples came from the United States, Italy and Spain.

The CDR3 covers 15 residues. Unmatched junction bases numbered 6, after V lost 5 bases and J lost 2 bases. Looked up from germline, CDR1 is LNHDA and CDR2 is SQIVND (reference sequence). As originally analysed: Estimated nucleated cell counts came from reference gene primer amplification. Produced via immunoSEQ multiplex PCR; TCRdb's table is partial and in-frame only. That table gives V, J and clone size, and the DNA gave D and trimming. The profile shows 74,000 or so clones, over 75% of them singletons. This chain links TRBV19 with TRBJ1-1; 9 bases are a match to TRBD1. This sequence originates from a human donor in a cohort sampled during active COVID-19. Sequenced input: peripheral blood. The CDR3 reads CASSSRDRVNTEAFF. In DNA, the CDR3 is TGTGCCAGTAGTTCGCGGGACAGGGTAAACACTGAAGCTTTCTTT.